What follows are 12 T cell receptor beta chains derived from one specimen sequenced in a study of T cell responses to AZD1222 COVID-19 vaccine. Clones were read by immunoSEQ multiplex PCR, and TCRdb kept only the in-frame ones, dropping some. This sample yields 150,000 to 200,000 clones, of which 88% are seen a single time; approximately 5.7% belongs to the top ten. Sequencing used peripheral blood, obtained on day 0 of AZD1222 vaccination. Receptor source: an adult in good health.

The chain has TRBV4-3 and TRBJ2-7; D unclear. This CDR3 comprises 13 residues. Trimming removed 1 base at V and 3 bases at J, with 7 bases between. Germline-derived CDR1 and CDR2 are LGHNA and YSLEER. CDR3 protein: CASSQAQHYEQYF. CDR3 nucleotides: TGCGCCAGCAGCCAAGCCCAGCACTACGAGCAGTACTTC.

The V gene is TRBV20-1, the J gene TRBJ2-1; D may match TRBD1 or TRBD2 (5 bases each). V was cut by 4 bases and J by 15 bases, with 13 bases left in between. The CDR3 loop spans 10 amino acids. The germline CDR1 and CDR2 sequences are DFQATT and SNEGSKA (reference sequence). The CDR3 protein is CSATRDLGFF. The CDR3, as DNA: TGCAGTGCTACCAGGGACCTGGGGTTCTTC.

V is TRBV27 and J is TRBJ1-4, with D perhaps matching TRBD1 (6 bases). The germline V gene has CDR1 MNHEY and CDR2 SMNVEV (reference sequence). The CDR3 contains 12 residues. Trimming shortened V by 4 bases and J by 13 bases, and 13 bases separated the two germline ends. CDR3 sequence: CASSSLGGRLFF. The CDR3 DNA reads TGTGCCAGCAGTTCTCTAGGGGGAAGACTGTTTTTT.

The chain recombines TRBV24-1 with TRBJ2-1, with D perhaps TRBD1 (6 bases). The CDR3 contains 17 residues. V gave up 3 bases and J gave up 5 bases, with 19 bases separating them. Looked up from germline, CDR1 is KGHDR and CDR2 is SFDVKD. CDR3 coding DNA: TGTGCCACCAGTGATATCACGCACGGGACAAGAAACAATGAGCAGTTCTTC. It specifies CATSDITHGTRNNEQFF.

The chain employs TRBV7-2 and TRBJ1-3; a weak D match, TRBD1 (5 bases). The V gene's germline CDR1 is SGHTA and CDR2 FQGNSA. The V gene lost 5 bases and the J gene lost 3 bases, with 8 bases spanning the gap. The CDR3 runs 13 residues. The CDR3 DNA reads TGTGCCAGCAGCCCGGGACTTGGAAACACCATATATTTT. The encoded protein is CASSPGLGNTIYF.

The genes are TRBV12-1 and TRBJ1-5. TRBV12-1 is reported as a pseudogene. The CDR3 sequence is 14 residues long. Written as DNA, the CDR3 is TGTGCCAGCAGCCGCGGGACGTCTAATCAGCCCCAGCATTTT. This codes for CASSRGTSNQPQHF.

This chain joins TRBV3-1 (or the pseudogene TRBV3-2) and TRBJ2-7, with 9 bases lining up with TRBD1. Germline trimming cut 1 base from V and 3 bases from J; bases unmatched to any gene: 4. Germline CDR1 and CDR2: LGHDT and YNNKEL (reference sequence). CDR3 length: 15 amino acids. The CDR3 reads CASSQGVGQGYEQYF. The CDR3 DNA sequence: TGTGCCAGCAGCCAAGGGGTGGGACAGGGCTACGAGCAGTACTTC.

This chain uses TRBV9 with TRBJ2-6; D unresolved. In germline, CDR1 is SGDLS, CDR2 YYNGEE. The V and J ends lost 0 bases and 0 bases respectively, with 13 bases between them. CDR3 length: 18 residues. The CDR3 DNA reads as TGTGCCAGCAGCGTAGGAAGTTGGGGTACCTCTGGGGCCAACGTCCTGACTTTC. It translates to CASSVGSWGTSGANVLTF.

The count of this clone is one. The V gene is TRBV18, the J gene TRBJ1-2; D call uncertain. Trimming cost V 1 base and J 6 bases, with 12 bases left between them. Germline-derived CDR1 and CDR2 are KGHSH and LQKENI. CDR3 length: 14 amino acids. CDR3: CASSPRGSADGYTF. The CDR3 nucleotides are TGTGCCAGCTCACCACGGGGTTCAGCTGATGGCTACACCTTC.

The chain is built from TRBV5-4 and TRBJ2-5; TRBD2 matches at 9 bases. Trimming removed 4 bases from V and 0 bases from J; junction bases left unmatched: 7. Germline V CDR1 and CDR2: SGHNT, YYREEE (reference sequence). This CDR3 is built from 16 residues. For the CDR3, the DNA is TGTGCCAGCAGCCTCCTTAGCGGGGGAGACCAAGAGACCCAGTACTTC. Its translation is CASSLLSGGDQETQYF.

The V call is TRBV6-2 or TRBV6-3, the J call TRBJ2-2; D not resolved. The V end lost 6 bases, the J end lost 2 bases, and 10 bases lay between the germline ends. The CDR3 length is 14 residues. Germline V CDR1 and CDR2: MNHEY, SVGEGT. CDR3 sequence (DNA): TGTGCCAGCAGCCGACTTCAAAACACCGGGGAGCTGTTTTTT. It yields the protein CASSRLQNTGELFF.

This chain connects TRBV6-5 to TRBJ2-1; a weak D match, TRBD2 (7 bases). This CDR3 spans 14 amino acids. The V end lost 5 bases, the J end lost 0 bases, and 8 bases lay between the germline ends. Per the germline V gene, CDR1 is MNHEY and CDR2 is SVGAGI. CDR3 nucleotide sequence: TGTGCCAGCAGTAGGGGGGGCTCCTACAATGAGCAGTTCTTC. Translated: CASSRGGSYNEQFF.